The 30 T cell receptor beta chains in this list originate from one sample, sequenced in a study of molecular identifiers for immune sequencing clone quantification. In TCRdb, the PCR reads were re-called with MiXCR into one record per CDR3 protein. The sample comprises 6,000 to 7,000 distinct CDR3 sequences, roughly 15% of which are singletons, and under 2.5% rests with the top ten. The sample taken for sequencing was naive CD8+ T cells from blood, with Jurkat cell RNA spiked in. As for subset: FACS-sorted CD8+CD4-CCR7+CD45RA+ naive T cells. These receptors were obtained from a human donor in good health. Some libraries in this study had Jurkat cell RNA spiked in.

This clonotype is termed medium-sized (0.01 to 0.1%). This chain uses TRBV7-8 with TRBJ2-4, with D uncertain. The V end lost 4 bases, the J end lost 0 bases, and 7 bases lay between the germline ends. In germline, CDR1 is SGHVS, CDR2 FQNEAQ. The CDR3 length is 14 residues. This chain's CDR3 is CASSSSPAKNIQYF. CDR3 nucleotide sequence: TGTGCCAGCAGCTCGTCCCCAGCCAAAAACATTCAGTACTTC.

This clonotype has more than one count but fewer than ten. One base away lies a much larger clone, so this may be a sequencing read error. The rearrangement links TRBV27 to TRBJ2-2; D is uncertain. This CDR3 has 15 residues. Trimming removed 1 base from V and 0 bases from J, with 6 bases in between. Germline values: CDR1 MNHEY, CDR2 SMNVEV (reference sequence). The CDR3 DNA sequence: TGTGCCAGCAGTTTATACCCGACGAACACCGGGGAGCTGTTTTTT. It specifies CASSLYPTNTGELFF.

This clonotype counts as medium-sized. This sequence joins TRBV11-1 and TRBJ2-7, with D possibly being TRBD1 (6 bases). Germline CDR1 SGHAT, CDR2 FQDESV (reference sequence). Trimming shortened V by 1 base and J by 6 bases, and 10 bases separated the two germline ends. The CDR3 length is 13 residues. CDR3 loop: CASSLGTGFEQYF. The CDR3, as DNA: TGTGCCAGCAGCTTAGGTACAGGGTTCGAGCAGTACTTC.

In this sample, this clonotype is medium-sized. This chain links TRBV4-3 with TRBJ2-1, with unresolved D. CDR1 is LGHNA, CDR2 YSLEER, per germline. V lost 4 bases, J lost 0 bases, and 10 bases lay in between. The CDR3 covers 15 residues. In nucleotides, the CDR3 is TGCGCCAGCAGCCTTACACGGAGCTCCTACAATGAGCAGTTCTTC. Its translation is CASSLTRSSYNEQFF.

This clonotype was counted once. This clone may be a read error of a much larger clone one base away. The gene calls are TRBV29-1 and TRBJ2-5, with D perhaps TRBD1 (7 bases). There are 14 residues in the CDR3. CDR1 and CDR2 from the germline V gene are SQVTM and ANQGSEA. CDR3 amino acids: CSVERTGGEEAQYF. The CDR3 coding sequence is TGCAGCGTCGAAAGGACAGGCGGGGAAGAGGCCCAGTACTTC.

In the case of this clonotype: A much larger clonotype is one base distant, so this may be a read error. The genes are TRBV27 and TRBJ2-2; a possible D gene is TRBD2 (5 bases). CDR1 is MNHEY, CDR2 SMNVEV, per germline (reference sequence). The length of the CDR3 is 14 residues. The CDR3 region has the DNA TGTGCCAGCAGTTTATTAGCGCGAGCCGGGGAGCCGTTTTTT. Encoded protein: CASSLLARAGEPFF.

As regards this clonotype: This may stem from a read error, because a much larger clone lies one nucleotide away. This CDR3 is CASSTWAGRPYEQYF. The CDR3 DNA sequence: TGTGCCAGTAGTACATGGGCAGGGAGGCCCTACGAGCAGTACTTC. The V call is TRBV19, the J call TRBJ2-7; maybe TRBD2 (6 bases). V lost 4 bases to trimming and J lost 2 bases, with 15 bases between them. This CDR3 spans 15 amino acids. Germline loops: CDR1 LNHDA, CDR2 SQIVND (reference sequence).

In its sample, this clonotype is medium-sized. The chain combines TRBV7-9 with TRBJ2-7, with a tentative D call TRBD1 (5 bases). Trimming pared 5 bases from V and 6 bases from J, leaving 14 bases between. The length of the CDR3 is 13 residues. The germline gives CDR1 SEHNR, CDR2 FQNEAQ (reference sequence). The CDR3 region is CASSEPGPSEQYF. The CDR3 coding sequence is TGTGCCAGCAGCGAGCCAGGGCCATCCGAGCAGTACTTC. The full variable domain, its missing parts supplied by reference TRBV7-9 and TRBJ2-7, is DTGVSQNPRHKITKRGQNVTFRCDPISEHNRLYWYRQTLGQGPEFLTYFQNEAQLEKSRLLSDRFSAERPKGSFSTLEIQRTEQGDSAMYLCASSEPGPSEQYFGPGTRLTVT.

In regard to this clonotype: One junction end does not reproduce the germline sequence, and a read error may be involved. The chain has TRBV5-3 and TRBJ2-7; D gene uncertain. TRBV5-3 falls under the ORF class, with uncertain function. The CDR3 has 15 residues. Here the CDR3 reads CASSLPQTSSYERYF. In DNA form, the CDR3 reads TGCGCCAGCAGCTTGCCGCAAACGAGCTCCTACGAGCGGTACTTC.

This clonotype is deemed medium-sized. This chain joins TRBV4-1 and TRBJ2-7, with 11 positions matching TRBD2. Germline V CDR1 and CDR2: MGHRA, YSYEKL. This CDR3 has 15 residues. J was trimmed by 2 bases and V by 4 bases; bases with no gene match: 4. Here the CDR3 reads CASSPSSGGTYEQYF. Written as DNA, the CDR3 is TGCGCCAGCAGCCCATCTAGCGGGGGGACCTACGAGCAGTACTTC.

This clonotype has a count of ten or more. The J gene is TRBJ1-1, the V gene TRBV19; D gene uncertain. V was clipped by 2 bases and J by 5 bases, with 12 bases between them. Germline values: CDR1 LNHDA, CDR2 SQIVND (reference sequence). The CDR3 length is 14 residues. The CDR3 is CASSITGLGTEAFF. Written as DNA, the CDR3 is TGTGCCAGTAGTATAACCGGACTGGGGACTGAAGCTTTCTTT.

Judged by abundance, this clonotype is medium-sized. This chain connects TRBV6-2 or TRBV6-3 to TRBJ1-5; D is uncertain. The V gene lost 4 bases and the J gene lost 1 base, with 2 bases spanning the gap. This CDR3 comprises 12 residues. The germline V gene has CDR1 MNHEY and CDR2 SVGEGT. CDR3 in amino acids: CASSLSNQPQHF. The CDR3 DNA reads as TGTGCCAGCAGTTTAAGCAATCAGCCCCAGCATTTT.

This clonotype is termed medium-sized. The chain links TRBV28 to TRBJ1-5; 10 nucleotides agree with TRBD1. V lost 2 bases and J lost 2; bases outside the gene matches: 6. The CDR3 is 17 amino acids. Germline V gives CDR1 MDHEN, CDR2 SYDVKM. CDR3 protein: CASSLISGTGGNQPQHF. The CDR3 nucleotides read TGTGCCAGCAGTTTAATTTCCGGGACAGGGGGCAATCAGCCCCAGCATTTT.

There are a few counts of this clonotype. One base away lies a much larger clone, so this may be a sequencing read error. This sequence joins TRBV9 and TRBJ2-3; maybe TRBD2 (5 bases). The ends were cut back, 0 bases at V and 4 bases at J, with 12 bases in the middle. The CDR3 is 15 amino acids. Germline CDR1 is SGDLS and CDR2 is YYNGEE. CDR3 protein: CASSVAGFGADTQYF. The CDR3 DNA reads TGTGCCAGCAGCGTAGCGGGATTTGGCGCAGATACGCAGTATTTT.

Relative to its sample, this clonotype is medium-sized. The CDR3 loop reads CASSHLSGGNEKLFF. In DNA, the CDR3 is TGTGCCAGCAGCCATTTGTCAGGGGGCAATGAAAAACTGTTTTTT. This chain uses TRBV7-9 with TRBJ1-4; 8 nucleotides line up with TRBD1. Germline V gives CDR1 SEHNR, CDR2 FQNEAQ (reference sequence). The CDR3 contains 15 residues. Trimming at V came to 5 bases and at J to 5 bases, leaving 7 bases not matched to a gene. Full variable domain (remainder filled in from reference TRBV7-9 and TRBJ1-4): DTGVSQNPRHKITKRGQNVTFRCDPISEHNRLYWYRQTLGQGPEFLTYFQNEAQLEKSRLLSDRFSAERPKGSFSTLEIQRTEQGDSAMYLCASSHLSGGNEKLFFGSGTQLSVL.

Details on this clonotype: Here the CDR3 omits its conserved ending phenylalanine or tryptophan, so a read error is the likely source. V usage is TRBV30 and J usage is TRBJ2-7, with TRBD2 identical over 8 bases. Trimming cost V 3 bases and J 3 bases; bases outside gene matches: 19. CDR3 length: 18 residues. CDR1 is GTSNPN and CDR2 is SVGIG in the germline V gene (reference sequence). DNA for the CDR3: TGTGCCTGGAGCCCGACGTCCCCAACTAGCGGAGTTATCTACGAGCAGTACCTC. The encoded protein is CAWSPTSPTSGVIYEQYL.

In this sample, this clonotype is medium-sized (0.01 to 0.1%). The CDR3 sequence is CATRRADEQFF. The DNA of the CDR3 is TGTGCCACCCGACGGGCCGATGAGCAGTTCTTC. This chain joins TRBV24-1 and TRBJ2-1; D gene uncertain. Trimming took 9 bases from V and 8 from J, leaving 10 bases between them. Germline CDR1 and CDR2: KGHDR and SFDVKD. This CDR3 spans 11 amino acids.

This clonotype is medium-sized (0.01 to 0.1%) within its sample. The chain joins TRBV4-1 to TRBJ2-7, with a tentative D call TRBD2 (5 bases). The CDR3 sequence is 14 residues long. Per the germline V gene, CDR1 is MGHRA and CDR2 is YSYEKL. Between the trimmed V and J ends, which lost 1 base and 6 bases, there was a span of 13 bases. The CDR3 protein is CASSQGHVRGEQYF. In DNA form, the CDR3 reads TGCGCCAGCAGCCAAGGGCATGTCCGGGGCGAGCAGTACTTC.

This clonotype is judged medium-sized. The rearrangement joins TRBV5-6 to TRBJ2-6; no firm D call. The CDR3 is made up of 15 amino acids. The germline V gene encodes CDR1 SGHDT and CDR2 YYEEEE. CDR3 sequence: CAVRQEPSGANVLTF. In DNA form, the CDR3 reads TGTGCTGTGAGGCAGGAGCCCTCTGGGGCCAACGTCCTGACTTTC.

At least ten counts were recorded for this clonotype. The chain carries TRBV18 and TRBJ2-7; 10 nucleotides match TRBD1. Per germline, CDR1 KGHSH and CDR2 LQKENI. The CDR3 has 15 residues. Trimming took 7 bases from V and 1 from J; bases not matched to a gene: 7. The CDR3 DNA follows: TGTGCCAGCTGCCCTCCGGGACAGGGGTCCTACGAGCAGTACTTC. It translates to CASCPPGQGSYEQYF.

This clonotype is medium-sized. The rearrangement links TRBV13 to TRBJ1-1, with TRBD1 as a possible D gene (6 bases). V lost 8 bases and J lost 5, with 15 bases in between. The CDR3 loop spans 13 amino acids. Germline CDR1 is PRHDT and CDR2 is FYEKMQ (reference sequence). This CDR3 is CASSVEGGTEAFF. CDR3 DNA sequence: TGTGCCAGCTCAGTCGAGGGGGGGACTGAAGCTTTCTTT.

This clonotype is labeled medium-sized (0.01 to 0.1%). This chain joins TRBV7-9 and TRBJ2-7; the D gene is possibly TRBD1 (6 bases). V gave up 1 base and J gave up 3 bases, with 10 bases separating them. The CDR3 consists of 14 residues. From germline, CDR1 is SEHNR and CDR2 FQNEAQ (reference sequence). CDR3: CASSLVGAHYEQYF. CDR3 DNA: TGTGCCAGCAGCTTAGTGGGGGCCCACTACGAGCAGTACTTC.

Judged by abundance, this clonotype is medium-sized. The gene calls are TRBV18 and TRBJ2-3, with 7 bases fitting TRBD2. From germline, CDR1 is KGHSH and CDR2 LQKENI. The CDR3 spans 18 residues. Trimming cost V 6 bases and J 4 bases; bases outside gene matches: 19. The CDR3 nucleotides are TGTGCCAGCTCCCCTACGCTGGCCGGAGCGGGGAACGCAGATACGCAGTATTTT. Residues: CASSPTLAGAGNADTQYF.

This clonotype has only a few counts. This chain joins TRBV10-2 and TRBJ1-5, with D perhaps matching TRBD1 (6 bases). Trimming pared 11 bases from V and 7 bases from J, leaving 21 bases between. The germline V gene encodes CDR1 WSHSY and CDR2 SAAADI. This CDR3 comprises 14 residues. The CDR3 loop is CACNLTGEKQPQHF. CDR3 coding DNA: TGCGCCTGCAATCTGACAGGTGAAAAGCAGCCCCAGCATTTT.

This clonotype was seen many times. The rearrangement uses TRBV6-2 or TRBV6-3 and TRBJ1-5; TRBD1 agrees at 7 bases. CDR3 size: 18 residues. Germline CDR1 is MNHEY and CDR2 is SVGEGT. V trimming: 2 bases; J trimming: 0 bases; junction bases outside the gene matches: 10. The CDR3 nucleotides are TGTGCCAGCAGTTACGAGGGTTCGCGGGACAGTAGCAATCAGCCCCAGCATTTT. This codes for CASSYEGSRDSSNQPQHF.

Many counts were recorded for this clonotype. The chain has TRBV4-1 and TRBJ2-3; 8 bases are a match to TRBD2. Trimming removed 0 bases from V and 6 bases from J; junction bases left unmatched: 14. The CDR3 contains 18 residues. CDR1 and CDR2 (germline): MGHRA, YSYEKL. CDR3 in DNA: TGCGCCAGCAGCCAAGATGTCAACGGGGGGGCCCCTCTGGATACGCAGTATTTT. This translates into CASSQDVNGGAPLDTQYF.

In its sample, this clonotype is medium-sized. The chain couples TRBV29-1 to TRBJ2-7; D not certain. The length of the CDR3 is 14 residues. Germline CDR1 SQVTM, CDR2 ANQGSEA. V shed 4 bases and J shed 4 bases, with 17 bases lying between them. Here the CDR3 reads CSVVPLAARYEQYF. DNA of the CDR3: TGCAGCGTTGTTCCTTTAGCCGCGAGATACGAGCAGTACTTC.

By its share, this clonotype is medium-sized. The V call is TRBV28, the J call TRBJ1-2, with 9 nucleotides matching TRBD1. Trimming at V came to 4 bases and at J to 3 bases, leaving 6 bases not matched to a gene. This CDR3 comprises 15 residues. The germline gives CDR1 MDHEN, CDR2 SYDVKM. CDR3 nucleotide sequence: TGTGCCAGCAGTTCCAGGGACAGGGAGTACTATGGCTACACCTTC. Translation: CASSSRDREYYGYTF.

A note on this clonotype: The junction differs from germline at one of its ends, possibly a read error. The chain carries TRBV27 and TRBJ1-5, with D uncertain. The CDR3 runs to 12 residues. Germline CDR1 MNHEY, CDR2 SMNVEV (reference sequence). The DNA for the CDR3 is TGTGCCAGCAATTTTAGCAATCAGCCCCAGCGTTTT. Encoded protein: CASNFSNQPQRF.

This clonotype rates as medium-sized. This chain connects TRBV5-6 to TRBJ2-3; D not resolved. The CDR3 extends over 15 amino acids. Germline V gene lookup returns CDR1 SGHDT and CDR2 YYEEEE. V was trimmed by 0 bases and J by 3 bases, leaving 11 bases between them. CDR3 protein: CASSLEAARTDTQYF. The CDR3 region has the DNA TGTGCCAGCAGCTTGGAGGCAGCGCGGACAGATACGCAGTATTTT. The whole variable domain, remainder taken from reference TRBV5-6 and TRBJ2-3, is DAGVTQSPTHLIKTRGQQVTLRCSPKSGHDTVSWYQQALGQGPQFIFQYYEEEERQRGNFPDRFSGHQFPNYSSELNVNALLLGDSALYLCASSLEAARTDTQYFGPGTRLTVL.